Listed below are T cell receptor beta chains from one sample, sequenced in a study of identical twins. TCRdb independently ran MiXCR on the 5' RACE reads; one entry per CDR3 protein. This table holds around 1.7 million distinct CDR3 sequences, about 31% found once. Sequencing input: cord blood. These receptors all stem from a newborn girl in good health. Each CDR3 is given with its conserved first and last residue. D genes are given only for firm matches. Rows give clone size only sometimes, using once, few, many, or a class for an expanded clone.

v_gene: TRBV13
d_gene: TRBD2
j_gene: TRBJ2-7
abundance: few
CDR3nt: TGTGCCAGCAGCGAGTCCACTAGCGGGATTGAGCAGTACTTC
CDR3aa: CASSESTSGIEQYF

v_gene: TRBV4-2
d_gene: TRBD1
j_gene: TRBJ2-5
abundance: few
CDR3nt: TGTGCCAGCAGCCAAGGCGACCGGGACAGAGAGACCCAGTACTTC
CDR3aa: CASSQGDRDRETQYF

v_gene: TRBV9
d_gene: NA
j_gene: TRBJ2-2
abundance: NA
CDR3nt: TGTGCCAGCAGCGTAGTTGTCAACACCGGGGAGCTGTTTTTT
CDR3aa: CASSVVVNTGELFF

v_gene: TRBV20-1
d_gene: NA
j_gene: TRBJ2-7
abundance: NA
CDR3nt: TGCAGTGCAGGGAAGCGCCACGAGCAGTACTTC
CDR3aa: CSAGKRHEQYF

v_gene: TRBV3-1
d_gene: NA
j_gene: TRBJ2-7
abundance: few
CDR3nt: TGTGCCAGCAGCCAAGGGGGCCGGGGGGCCGAGTACTTC
CDR3aa: CASSQGGRGAEYF

v_gene: TRBV6-1
d_gene: TRBD2
j_gene: TRBJ2-7
abundance: NA
CDR3nt: TGTGCCAGCATTCCCGGGACTAGCGGGAGGTACGAGCAGTACTTC
CDR3aa: CASIPGTSGRYEQYF

v_gene: TRBV28
d_gene: TRBD2
j_gene: TRBJ2-7
abundance: many
CDR3nt: TGTGCCAGCAGTTTCCCCTTATACACTAGCGGAGGGAGCTCCTACGAGCAGTACTTC
CDR3aa: CASSFPLYTSGGSSYEQYF

v_gene: TRBV27
d_gene: TRBD1
j_gene: TRBJ2-7
abundance: few
CDR3nt: TGTGCCAGCAGTTCAGCCGGGACAGGGTACTCCTACGAGCAGTACTTC
CDR3aa: CASSSAGTGYSYEQYF

v_gene: TRBV5-1
d_gene: NA
j_gene: TRBJ2-7
abundance: NA
CDR3nt: TGCGCCAGCAGCCCCGGGACGGGAGTTATTGCCTACGAGCAGTACTTC
CDR3aa: CASSPGTGVIAYEQYF

v_gene: TRBV5-5
d_gene: NA
j_gene: TRBJ1-1
abundance: NA
CDR3nt: TGTGCCACCTACCCGGACCTTATCAACACTGAAGCTTTCTTT
CDR3aa: CATYPDLINTEAFF

v_gene: TRBV5-1
d_gene: NA
j_gene: TRBJ2-1
abundance: many
CDR3nt: TGCGCCAGCAGTCACGCACTCCGGACTCAAAATGAGCAGTTCTTC
CDR3aa: CASSHALRTQNEQFF